Presented here are 24 T cell receptor beta chains from one specimen sequenced in a study of shared clonotypes between healthy human individuals. Sequencing used immunoSEQ multiplex PCR; TCRdb keeps in-frame clones, though not all of them. Here the sample spans about 2.2 million clones, about 92% being singletons. Naivety among CD8 cells was defined by CD45RO negativity and positive CCR7 selection, thereby excluding terminally differentiated effector memory CD45RA+ cells. The specimen was naive CD8+ T cells from PBMCs. Receptor source: a man younger than 35 in good health. Some clones in this sample may be carry-over from other donors' samples.

V usage is TRBV28 and J usage is TRBJ1-1; D possibly corresponds to TRBD1 (5 bases). The CDR3 loop spans 14 amino acids. The germline CDR1 and CDR2 sequences are MDHEN and SYDVKM. V was trimmed by 6 bases and J by 1 base, leaving 12 bases between them. CDR3 coding DNA: TGTGCCAGCAGAGGGGTCCGGCCGAACACTGAAGCTTTCTTT. Its protein is CASRGVRPNTEAFF.

The V gene is TRBV2, the J gene TRBJ2-1; the D gene is possibly TRBD1 (6 bases). Trimming left V 8 bases short and J 1 base short, with 15 bases between. The germline gives CDR1 SNHLY, CDR2 FYNNEI. The CDR3 has 15 amino acids. The CDR3 loop is CASGWKTGSYNEQFF. The CDR3 coding sequence is TGTGCCAGCGGGTGGAAAACAGGGTCCTACAATGAGCAGTTCTTC.

This clone was seen just once. The chain carries TRBV10-2 and TRBJ1-3; D perhaps matches TRBD1 (6 bases). Per germline, CDR1 WSHSY and CDR2 SAAADI. The V and J ends lost 8 bases and 8 bases respectively, with 13 bases between them. CDR3 size: 12 residues. The DNA of the CDR3 is TGCGCCAGCTCCCAGGGGTTGGACACCATATATTTT. This gives the protein CASSQGLDTIYF.

The genes are TRBV5-4 and TRBJ1-2; D remains unclear. Trimming removed 1 base from V and 8 bases from J, with 15 bases in between. The CDR3 contains 14 residues. Germline V gives CDR1 SGHNT, CDR2 YYREEE (reference sequence). The CDR3 nucleotides are TGTGCCAGCAGCTTGAGTCCCAAAGGGAAAGGCTACACCTTC. Translated: CASSLSPKGKGYTF.

This clone appeared once. The rearrangement links TRBV5-6 to TRBJ2-3; 10 bases match TRBD1. With 5 bases clipped from V and 4 bases from J, the junction kept 7 bases outside the gene matches. CDR3 length equals 15 residues. Germline loops: CDR1 SGHDT, CDR2 YYEEEE. In DNA, the CDR3 is TGTGCCAGCAGGGGACAGGGGTCCAGCGCAGATACGCAGTATTTT. This gives the protein CASRGQGSSADTQYF.

The rearrangement joins TRBV7-3 to TRBJ2-1; TRBD1 agrees at 7 bases. Trimming at V came to 5 bases and at J to 5 bases, leaving 12 bases not matched to a gene. The CDR3 runs to 16 residues. Germline V gene sequence: CDR1 SGHTA, CDR2 FQGTGA. The CDR3 DNA reads TGTGCCAGCAGCCCCCGGGTGAAGGGGGCAGACAATGAGCAGTTCTTC. Translating it yields CASSPRVKGADNEQFF.

The rearrangement joins TRBV7-9 to TRBJ2-5, with 7 bases fitting TRBD1. Germline loops: CDR1 SEHNR, CDR2 FQNEAQ (reference sequence). V dropped 5 bases and J dropped 4; count of bases not matched to a gene: 7. This CDR3 is built from 14 residues. The CDR3 bases are TGTGCCAGCAGCATTACAGGGGTTGGAGAGACCCAGTACTTC. Translation: CASSITGVGETQYF.

This clone was counted only a few times. The rearrangement links TRBV13 to TRBJ2-2; the D gene is possibly TRBD2 (6 bases). V was pared by 5 bases and J by 3 bases, with 13 bases between. The CDR3 has 15 amino acids. Germline V gene lookup returns CDR1 PRHDT and CDR2 FYEKMQ (reference sequence). The CDR3 DNA is TGTGCCAGCAGCGAGCGGGTAAGGGACACCGGGGAGCTGTTTTTT. Translating gives CASSERVRDTGELFF.

The V gene is TRBV25-1, the J gene TRBJ2-5, with TRBD2 identical over 12 bases. The CDR3 loop spans 15 amino acids. Germline-derived CDR1 and CDR2 are MGHDK and SYGVNS. With 4 bases clipped from V and 5 bases from J, the junction kept 5 bases outside the gene matches. The CDR3, as DNA: TGTGCCAGCAGTGGCCCTAGCGGGAGGGGTGAGACCCAGTACTTC. Translation gives CASSGPSGRGETQYF. Complete variable domain (other parts from reference TRBV25-1 and TRBJ2-5): EADIYQTPRYLVIGTGKKITLECSQTMGHDKMYWYQQDPGMELHLIHYSYGVNSTEKGDLSSESTVSRIRTEHFPLTLESARPSHTSQYLCASSGPSGRGETQYFGPGTRLLVL.

This rearrangement joins TRBV29-1 to TRBJ2-5; TRBD1 agrees at 7 bases. Per germline, CDR1 SQVTM and CDR2 ANQGSEA. Trimming at V came to 7 bases and at J to 2 bases, leaving 7 bases not matched to a gene. The CDR3 sequence is 13 residues long. This CDR3 reads CSGQQGYQETQYF. The DNA for the CDR3 is TGCAGCGGTCAACAGGGGTATCAAGAGACCCAGTACTTC.

The rearrangement joins TRBV7-2 to TRBJ2-7, with 7 nucleotides matching TRBD1. V trimming: 7 bases; J trimming: 2 bases; junction bases outside the gene matches: 11. In germline, CDR1 is SGHTA, CDR2 FQGNSA. The CDR3 consists of 15 residues. The CDR3 DNA is TGTGCCAGCATATCTGGACAGGCCGCTACCTACGAGCAGTACTTC. This translates into CASISGQAATYEQYF.

The chain combines TRBV4-3 with TRBJ1-4; unclear D gene. The germline V gene has CDR1 LGHNA and CDR2 YSLEER. This CDR3 comprises 17 residues. The V gene lost 0 bases and the J gene lost 8 bases, with 19 bases spanning the gap. CDR3 protein: CASSQEPFKVVGEKLFF. DNA for the CDR3: TGCGCCAGCAGCCAAGAGCCGTTTAAAGTGGTAGGGGAAAAACTGTTTTTT.

This chain joins TRBV6-6 and TRBJ2-3; TRBD1 matches at 7 bases. V dropped 6 bases and J dropped 0; count of bases not matched to a gene: 9. The CDR3 length is 16 residues. Germline V gene data show CDR1 as MNHNY and CDR2 as SVGAGI (reference sequence). CDR3 protein: CASRKDRESSTDTQYF. The CDR3 DNA follows: TGTGCCAGCAGAAAAGACAGGGAATCTAGCACAGATACGCAGTATTTT.

This clone came up once. This rearrangement joins TRBV28 to TRBJ2-1; D is possibly TRBD1 or TRBD2 (6 bases each). The CDR3 has 15 amino acids. With 8 bases removed from V and 5 bases from J, the gap between germline ends came to 19 bases. Germline CDR1 and CDR2: MDHEN and SYDVKM. CDR3 sequence reads: CASLRRGQLDNEQFF. As DNA, the CDR3 is TGTGCCAGCCTACGGCGGGGACAACTCGACAATGAGCAGTTCTTC.

This clone was seen only once. The chain combines TRBV2 with TRBJ1-5, with a tentative D call TRBD1 (6 bases). V was shortened by 8 bases and J by 6 bases, with 26 bases between the two germline ends. This CDR3 comprises 17 residues. The germline gives CDR1 SNHLY, CDR2 FYNNEI. The CDR3 reads CASGGGRGGPVLQPQHF. The CDR3 DNA reads as TGTGCCAGCGGAGGGGGACGAGGGGGTCCGGTTCTTCAGCCCCAGCATTTT.

V usage is TRBV27 and J usage is TRBJ2-1; a weak D match, TRBD2 (5 bases). CDR3 length equals 12 residues. Germline V gives CDR1 MNHEY, CDR2 SMNVEV (reference sequence). V was trimmed by 6 bases and J by 7 bases, leaving 10 bases between them. This CDR3 reads CASRLVLNEQFF. DNA of the CDR3: TGTGCCAGCAGACTAGTGCTGAATGAGCAGTTCTTC.

Written as DNA, the CDR3 is TGTGCCAGCAGCCCCGGGAGTGGGGCTAGGAATGAGCAGTTCTTC. Translated: CASSPGSGARNEQFF. The chain recombines TRBV14 with TRBJ2-1; possible D gene TRBD2, 6 bases. This CDR3 is 15 amino acids long. Trimming cost V 4 bases and J 7 bases, with 17 bases left between them. In germline, CDR1 is SGHDN, CDR2 FVKESK.

The chain employs TRBV30 and TRBJ1-2; D call uncertain. Germline V gene lookup returns CDR1 GTSNPN and CDR2 SVGIG (reference sequence). The length of the CDR3 is 13 residues. V was shortened by 0 bases and J by 4 bases, with 9 bases between the two germline ends. CDR3 sequence reads: CAWSVGLGYGYTF. As DNA, the CDR3 is TGTGCCTGGAGTGTCGGGTTGGGCTATGGCTACACCTTC. Filled out from reference TRBV30 and TRBJ1-2, the complete variable domain reads SQTIHQWPATLVQPVGSPLSLECTVEGTSNPNLYWYRQAAGRGLQLLFYSVGIGQISSEVPQNLSASRPQDRQFILSSKKLLLSDSGFYLCAWSVGLGYGYTFGSGTRLTVV.

J is TRBJ2-7 and V is TRBV6-6; TRBD1 matches 10 bases. Germline V gene sequence: CDR1 MNHNY, CDR2 SVGAGI (reference sequence). The CDR3 runs 15 residues. With V trimmed by 2 bases and J by 5 bases, 6 bases remained unmatched. CDR3 protein: CASSYPPGQGNEQYF. The CDR3 bases are TGTGCCAGCAGTTACCCGCCGGGACAGGGGAACGAGCAGTACTTC.

The V and J genes are TRBV9 and TRBJ1-4, with D possibly TRBD1 on 5 matching bases. Trimming removed 0 bases at V and 8 bases at J, with 14 bases between. The germline V gene has CDR1 SGDLS and CDR2 YYNGEE. The CDR3 spans 15 residues. CDR3 amino acids: CASSVEGRAREKLFF. The CDR3 DNA is TGTGCCAGCAGCGTAGAGGGCAGGGCGAGAGAAAAACTGTTTTTT.

The chain has TRBV7-8 and TRBJ1-3; D possibly corresponds to TRBD1 (5 bases). CDR3 length equals 15 residues. The V gene's germline CDR1 is SGHVS and CDR2 FQNEAQ. Trimming removed 5 bases at V and 7 bases at J, with 18 bases between. The CDR3 loop reads CASSILGTDGNTIYF. CDR3 in DNA: TGTGCCAGCAGCATTTTAGGGACCGATGGGAACACCATATATTTT.

The V gene is TRBV27, the J gene TRBJ2-7; D may be TRBD1 (6 bases). The germline V gene has CDR1 MNHEY and CDR2 SMNVEV (reference sequence). This CDR3 has 15 amino acids. Trimming removed 3 bases from V and 0 bases from J, with 12 bases in between. The CDR3 spells CASSLLGQISYEQYF. As DNA, the CDR3 is TGTGCCAGCAGTTTGCTGGGACAAATCTCCTACGAGCAGTACTTC.

The rearrangement links TRBV28 to TRBJ1-2, with D perhaps TRBD1 (5 bases). CDR1 is MDHEN and CDR2 is SYDVKM in the germline V gene. V was cut by 8 bases and J by 4 bases, with 20 bases left in between. The CDR3 totals 15 residues. In nucleotides, the CDR3 is TGTGCCAGCTCCACCCCTTTAGAGGGACGCTATGGCTACACCTTC. The encoded protein is CASSTPLEGRYGYTF.

In regard to this clone: Other DNA sequences within the sample encode an identical CDR3. The chain carries TRBV7-9 and TRBJ2-7; tentatively, D is TRBD1 (6 bases). Germline CDR1 is SEHNR and CDR2 is FQNEAQ (reference sequence). The V gene lost 5 bases and the J gene lost 3 bases, with 11 bases spanning the gap. This CDR3 comprises 13 residues. The CDR3 is CASSRKDSYEQYF. The CDR3 region has the DNA TGTGCCAGCAGCAGAAAGGACAGCTACGAGCAGTACTTC. Full variable domain (outside the CDR3, taken from reference TRBV7-9 and TRBJ2-7): DTGVSQNPRHKITKRGQNVTFRCDPISEHNRLYWYRQTLGQGPEFLTYFQNEAQLEKSRLLSDRFSAERPKGSFSTLEIQRTEQGDSAMYLCASSRKDSYEQYFGPGTRLTVT.